This TCR beta chain was identified during a study of control samples from healthy donors and cancer patients. Germline-derived CDR1 and CDR2 are MDHEN and SYDVKM. Trimming took off 5 bases at V and 0 bases at J, with 10 bases between the two ends. The CDR3 is 14 amino acids. Only in-frame clones appear in the TCRdb table, and some are missing; sequencing was by immunoSEQ multiplex PCR. Of approximately 170,000 clones listed, 85% to 95% are singletons. The sequenced material came from blood. This TCR was recovered from a man under 40 in good health. This sequence joins TRBV28 and TRBJ1-2; possible D gene TRBD1, 6 bases. CDR3 sequence reads: CASSRDTANYGYTF. The CDR3 bases are TGTGCCAGCAGTAGGGACACGGCTAACTATGGCTACACCTTC.